This T cell receptor beta chain is from a study of T cell responses to AZD1222 COVID-19 vaccine. As for the study in general: Recipients boosted at about 4 weeks or about 12 weeks are pooled.

A note on this clone: What it binds is not known.

Produced via immunoSEQ multiplex PCR; TCRdb's table is partial and in-frame only. The sample contains about 200,000 clones, over 80% of which appear only once. General observations from the study: Vaccine-associated CD4 TCRs spanned spike, dominant at 160-218 and 743-854. Of the AZD1222 recipients, only five to seven were seropositive at baseline. The study reported that nearly half of spike-specific TCRs target unmutated variant regions.

CDR3 size: 12 residues. The germline V gene has CDR1 SQVTM and CDR2 ANQGSEA. V was shortened by 5 bases and J by 4 bases, with 9 bases between the two germline ends. The sequencing here drew on peripheral blood, taken on day 0 of AZD1222 vaccination. The chain employs TRBV29-1 and TRBJ1-3, with a possible D match to TRBD1 (5 bases). The TCR was taken from an adult in good health. The CDR3 region is CSVTGTGNTIYF. CDR3 coding DNA: TGCAGCGTTACGGGGACGGGAAACACCATATATTTT.